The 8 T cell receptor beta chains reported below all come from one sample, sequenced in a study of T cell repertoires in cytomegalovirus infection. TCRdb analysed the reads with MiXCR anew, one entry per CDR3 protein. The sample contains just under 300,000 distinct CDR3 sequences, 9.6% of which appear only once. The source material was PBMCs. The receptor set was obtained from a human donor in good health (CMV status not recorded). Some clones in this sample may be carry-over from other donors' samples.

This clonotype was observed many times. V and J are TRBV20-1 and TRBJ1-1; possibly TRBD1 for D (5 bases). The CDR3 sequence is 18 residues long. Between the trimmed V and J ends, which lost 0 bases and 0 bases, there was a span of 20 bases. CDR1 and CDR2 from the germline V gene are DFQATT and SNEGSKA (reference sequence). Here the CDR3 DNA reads TGCAGTGCTAGAGATTGGATAGTCGGGACCAATTTGAACACTGAAGCTTTCTTT. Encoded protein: CSARDWIVGTNLNTEAFF.

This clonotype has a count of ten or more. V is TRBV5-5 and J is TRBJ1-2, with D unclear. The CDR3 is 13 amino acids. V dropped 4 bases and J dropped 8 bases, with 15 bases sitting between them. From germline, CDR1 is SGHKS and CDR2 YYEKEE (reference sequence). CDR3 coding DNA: TGTGCCAGCAGCCCCTGGAGGGTATCAGGCTACACCTTC. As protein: CASSPWRVSGYTF.

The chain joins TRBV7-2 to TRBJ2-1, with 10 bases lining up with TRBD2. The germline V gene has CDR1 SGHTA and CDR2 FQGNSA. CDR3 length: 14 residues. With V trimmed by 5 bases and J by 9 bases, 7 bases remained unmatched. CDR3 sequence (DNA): TGTGCCAGCAGCACACAGCGGGGGGGCGTTGAGCAGTTCTTC. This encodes CASSTQRGGVEQFF.

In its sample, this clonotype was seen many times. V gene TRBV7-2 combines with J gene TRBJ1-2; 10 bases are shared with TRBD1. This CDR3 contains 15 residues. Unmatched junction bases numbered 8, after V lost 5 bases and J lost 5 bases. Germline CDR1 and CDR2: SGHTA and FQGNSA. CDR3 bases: TGTGCCAGCAGCGATCCGGGACAGGGGATTTATGGCTACACCTTC. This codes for CASSDPGQGIYGYTF.

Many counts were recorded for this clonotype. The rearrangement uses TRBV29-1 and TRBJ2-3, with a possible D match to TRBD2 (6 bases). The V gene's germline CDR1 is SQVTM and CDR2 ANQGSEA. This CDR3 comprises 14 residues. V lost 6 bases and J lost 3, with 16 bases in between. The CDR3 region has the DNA TGCAGCGTCTCAAGGGGAGGAAAGACAGATACGCAGTATTTT. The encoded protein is CSVSRGGKTDTQYF.

The DNA for the CDR3 is TGCAGTGCCTCGGGACAGGGAGGTAATTCACCCCTCCACTTT. The encoded protein is CSASGQGGNSPLHF. The gene calls are TRBV20-1 and TRBJ1-6; 9 nucleotides match TRBD1. Germline CDR1 reads DFQATT; CDR2 reads SNEGSKA (reference sequence). CDR3 length equals 14 residues. J was trimmed by 6 bases and V by 6 bases; bases with no gene match: 6.

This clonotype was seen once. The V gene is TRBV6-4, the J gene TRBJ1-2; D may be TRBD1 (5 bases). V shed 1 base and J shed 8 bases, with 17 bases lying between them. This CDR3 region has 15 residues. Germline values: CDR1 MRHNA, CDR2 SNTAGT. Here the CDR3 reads CASSDFPHGARGYTF. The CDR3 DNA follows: TGTGCCAGCAGTGACTTCCCCCATGGGGCACGGGGCTACACCTTC.

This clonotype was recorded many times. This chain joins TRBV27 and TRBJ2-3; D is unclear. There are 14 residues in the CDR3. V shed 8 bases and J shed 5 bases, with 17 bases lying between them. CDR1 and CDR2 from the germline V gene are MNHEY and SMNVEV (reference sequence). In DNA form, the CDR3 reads TGTGCCAGCCACCCCGGCGTTTTGGGAGATACGCAGTATTTT. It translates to CASHPGVLGDTQYF.